The 27 T cell receptor beta chains given below trace back to one sample, sequenced in a study of technical replicates of blood from a few donors. Produced via immunoSEQ multiplex PCR; TCRdb's table is partial and in-frame only. Among about 56,000 clones, 80% to 95% were seen once, and the ten largest hold about 4%. Sequencing was performed on PBMCs. These receptors all stem from a human donor in good health. Some clones in this sample may be carry-over from other donors' samples.

The chain employs TRBV9 and TRBJ2-7; 11 bases map to TRBD2. Germline V gives CDR1 SGDLS, CDR2 YYNGEE. V was pared by 3 bases and J by 3 bases, with 2 bases of the junction left unmatched. The CDR3 totals 14 residues. In nucleotides, the CDR3 is TGTGCCAGCAGCGCCGGGACTAGCGGCTACGAGCAGTACTTC. Translated, it gives CASSAGTSGYEQYF. The variable domain in full, with the rest retrieved from reference TRBV9 and TRBJ2-7, is DSGVTQTPKHLITATGQRVTLRCSPRSGDLSVYWYQQSLDQGLQFLIQYYNGEERAKGNILERFSAQQFPDLHSELNLSSLELGDSALYFCASSAGTSGYEQYFGPGTRLTVT.

This clone was seen a few times. V usage is TRBV4-2 and J usage is TRBJ2-3; 11 bases align to TRBD2. The CDR3 is 17 residues long. CDR1 is LGHNA, CDR2 YNFKEQ, per germline. V shed 4 bases, J shed 4 bases, and the junction held 10 bases outside the gene matches. CDR3 coding DNA: TGTGCCAGCAGCCCCGGGGAGAGTAGCGGGGGGGCAGATACGCAGTATTTT. Translated: CASSPGESSGGADTQYF.

This clone was recorded only once. This chain connects TRBV6-5 to TRBJ1-6, with TRBD1 matching over 8 bases. J gave up 7 bases and V 5 bases, and 7 bases lay outside the gene matches. The V gene's germline CDR1 is MNHEY and CDR2 SVGAGI. The CDR3 runs 15 residues. The DNA of the CDR3 is TGTGCCAGCAGTAAGACAGGGGCTGGGAATTCACCCCTCCACTTT. It translates to CASSKTGAGNSPLHF.

This clone occurred once. V is TRBV27 and J is TRBJ2-1; 9 positions match TRBD1. The V gene end was trimmed by 5 bases and the J gene end by 4 bases; junction bases not matched to a gene: 6. Germline V CDR1 and CDR2: MNHEY, SMNVEV (reference sequence). This CDR3 spans 15 amino acids. CDR3 in amino acids: CASSPEGQGYNEQFF. The DNA for the CDR3 is TGTGCCAGCAGTCCCGAGGGACAGGGTTACAATGAGCAGTTCTTC.

The V and J genes are TRBV19 and TRBJ1-1, with D tentatively TRBD1 (5 bases). V was clipped by 4 bases and J by 1 base, with 19 bases between them. Germline CDR1 reads LNHDA; CDR2 reads SQIVND (reference sequence). The CDR3 covers 17 residues. The chain's CDR3 is CASSTSGVGVRNTEAFF. CDR3 sequence (DNA): TGTGCCAGTAGTACCTCGGGAGTAGGGGTAAGGAACACTGAAGCTTTCTTT.

This chain joins TRBV4-2 and TRBJ2-1; 8 bases are a match to TRBD1. The germline V gene encodes CDR1 LGHNA and CDR2 YNFKEQ. The V segment lost 4 bases and the J segment 6 bases; nucleotides outside the gene matches: 17. The length of the CDR3 is 18 residues. The CDR3 protein is CASSPTGVRAAGLNEQFF. The CDR3 DNA reads TGTGCCAGCAGCCCGACAGGGGTTCGGGCCGCGGGGCTCAATGAGCAGTTCTTC.

V is TRBV5-1 and J is TRBJ2-1, with 12 bases fitting TRBD2. The CDR3 consists of 16 residues. J lost 9 bases, V lost 0 bases, and 7 bases had no gene match. The V gene's germline CDR1 is SGHRS and CDR2 YFSETQ. The CDR3 DNA follows: TGCGCCAGCAGCTTGGGACTAGCGGGAGTAGCGGGTGAGCAGTTCTTC. Translated: CASSLGLAGVAGEQFF.

This chain links TRBV7-8 with TRBJ2-1, with a possible D match to TRBD1 (6 bases). Trimming shortened V by 4 bases and J by 4 bases, and 8 bases separated the two germline ends. The CDR3 totals 13 residues. CDR1 is SGHVS and CDR2 is FQNEAQ in the germline V gene. The CDR3 loop reads CASSYGQYNEQFF. The CDR3 coding sequence is TGTGCCAGCAGCTATGGACAGTACAATGAGCAGTTCTTC.

The rearrangement links TRBV10-3 to TRBJ2-6; possibly TRBD2 for D (5 bases). This CDR3 is built from 15 residues. V lost 8 bases, J lost 3 bases, and 14 bases lay in between. CDR1 and CDR2 (germline): ENHRY, SYGVKD. The CDR3 spells CAISRVAGGANVLTF. The CDR3 region has the DNA TGTGCCATCTCGCGGGTAGCTGGTGGGGCCAACGTCCTGACTTTC.

This sequence joins TRBV4-3 and TRBJ2-3, with 9 bases matching TRBD2. The CDR3 length is 15 residues. V was clipped by 3 bases and J by 5 bases; unmatched bases: 6. The germline gives CDR1 LGHNA, CDR2 YSLEER. The CDR3 reads CASSQIAGAGDTQYF. The CDR3 nucleotides are TGCGCCAGCAGCCAGATAGCGGGAGCGGGAGATACGCAGTATTTT.

The chain couples TRBV2 to TRBJ1-2; D is possibly TRBD1 (5 bases). Germline V gives CDR1 SNHLY, CDR2 FYNNEI. The CDR3 covers 13 residues. Deletions cut 4 bases from V and 6 bases from J, with 12 bases between. The DNA of the CDR3 is TGTGCCAGCAGTGCAGGGCAGGCGGATGGCTACACCTTC. It specifies CASSAGQADGYTF.

This chain uses TRBV5-6 with TRBJ1-5; 8 bases map to TRBD1. CDR1 and CDR2 (germline): SGHDT, YYEEEE. The V segment lost 0 bases and the J segment 6 bases; nucleotides outside the gene matches: 5. The CDR3 is made up of 15 amino acids. CDR3 protein: CASSLDRGEGQPQHF. In nucleotides, the CDR3 is TGTGCCAGCAGCTTGGACAGGGGGGAAGGTCAGCCCCAGCATTTT.

The V call is TRBV7-2, the J call TRBJ2-1, with D possibly matching TRBD2 (7 bases). The CDR3 has 17 residues. CDR1 and CDR2 from the germline V gene are SGHTA and FQGNSA. Trimming pared 2 bases from V and 4 bases from J, leaving 18 bases between. The DNA of the CDR3 is TGTGCCAGCAGCTTAAGGGGGGGACTAAACAGGTACAATGAGCAGTTCTTC. Amino acid sequence: CASSLRGGLNRYNEQFF.

The CDR3 region has the DNA TGTGCCACCAGCAGAGATGTGGGGGAGGTTTCACCCCTCCACTTT. As protein: CATSRDVGEVSPLHF. The rearrangement links TRBV15 to TRBJ1-6; D is perhaps TRBD1 (5 bases). V gave up 0 bases and J gave up 9 bases, with 12 bases separating them. The germline V gene encodes CDR1 LNHNV and CDR2 YYDKDF (reference sequence). This CDR3 is built from 15 residues.

V gene TRBV5-1 combines with J gene TRBJ2-5; 8 bases are shared with TRBD2. The CDR3 has 14 amino acids. The V gene's germline CDR1 is SGHRS and CDR2 YFSETQ. J gave up 3 bases and V 5 bases, and 6 bases lay outside the gene matches. The CDR3 DNA sequence: TGCGCCAGCAGGGTAACAGCGGGGGAAGAGACCCAGTACTTC. Its translation: CASRVTAGEETQYF.

The chain joins TRBV4-1 to TRBJ2-2; D not resolved. Germline V gene data show CDR1 as MGHRA and CDR2 as YSYEKL. The ends were cut back, 0 bases at V and 1 base at J, with 9 bases in the middle. The CDR3 is 16 residues long. For the CDR3, the DNA is TGCGCCAGCAGCCAAGAGAGCAGGCGGAACACCGGGGAGCTGTTTTTT. Protein sequence: CASSQESRRNTGELFF.

The gene calls are TRBV4-2 and TRBJ2-1, with 11 bases matching TRBD2. The J segment lost 0 bases and the V segment lost 3 bases, leaving 7 bases of the junction unmatched. Germline-derived CDR1 and CDR2 are LGHNA and YNFKEQ. The CDR3 length is 18 residues. CDR3 DNA sequence: TGTGCCAGCAGCCAGCTGCCTAGCGGGGGGCACTCCTACAATGAGCAGTTCTTC. The encoded protein is CASSQLPSGGHSYNEQFF.

The V gene is TRBV7-9, the J gene TRBJ2-7; 9 positions agree with TRBD2. Trimming cost V 0 bases and J 6 bases; bases outside gene matches: 12. Germline CDR1 and CDR2: SEHNR and FQNEAQ (reference sequence). The CDR3 consists of 17 residues. The CDR3 coding sequence is TGTGCCAGCAGCTTAGCGGGGGTAGCGGGAGAAATTGGCGAGCAGTACTTC. Its translation is CASSLAGVAGEIGEQYF.

This rearrangement joins TRBV2 to TRBJ2-5; no firm D call. Trimming stripped 3 bases from V and 1 base from J, with 6 bases between. The CDR3 spans 13 residues. CDR1 and CDR2 from the germline V gene are SNHLY and FYNNEI. The CDR3, as DNA: TGTGCCAGCAGTGATTCTATCCAAGAGACCCAGTACTTC. It specifies CASSDSIQETQYF.

V usage is TRBV4-3 and J usage is TRBJ2-6; maybe TRBD1 (6 bases). From germline, CDR1 is LGHNA and CDR2 YSLEER. The CDR3 consists of 17 residues. V dropped 4 bases and J dropped 0 bases, with 13 bases sitting between them. CDR3 nucleotide sequence: TGCGCCAGCAGCCCTCAAGGGGACACCTCTGGGGCCAACGTCCTGACTTTC. As protein: CASSPQGDTSGANVLTF.

The rearrangement joins TRBV28 to TRBJ1-2; 9 bases line up with TRBD1. CDR3 length equals 14 residues. Germline CDR1 reads MDHEN; CDR2 reads SYDVKM. V lost 4 bases to trimming and J lost 6 bases; unmatched junction nucleotides: 6. Here the CDR3 DNA reads TGTGCCAGCAGTTCCCGGACAGGGGAAAATGGCTACACCTTC. It codes for CASSSRTGENGYTF.

The rearrangement joins TRBV7-8 to TRBJ2-2; TRBD2 matches at 9 bases. CDR3 length equals 13 residues. The germline V gene has CDR1 SGHVS and CDR2 FQNEAQ. The CDR3 DNA reads as TGTGCTGTCAGGCTAGCGGGGTTCGGGGAGCTGTTTTTT. Protein sequence: CAVRLAGFGELFF.

The genes are TRBV2 and TRBJ2-7, with 9 bases identical to TRBD2. V was pared by 7 bases and J by 2 bases, with 9 bases of the junction left unmatched. The CDR3 totals 15 residues. Germline V CDR1 and CDR2: SNHLY, FYNNEI. Here the CDR3 reads CASTLVAGAPYEQYF. CDR3 nucleotide sequence: TGTGCCAGCACCCTAGTAGCGGGGGCCCCCTACGAGCAGTACTTC.

V and J are TRBV6-5 and TRBJ2-7; the D gene is possibly TRBD1 (5 bases). The germline CDR1 and CDR2 sequences are MNHEY and SVGAGI. Trimming removed 5 bases from V and 3 bases from J, with 11 bases in between. This CDR3 spans 13 amino acids. The CDR3 sequence: CASSRQGYYEQYF. The CDR3 DNA sequence: TGTGCCAGCAGTCGGCAGGGCTACTACGAGCAGTACTTC.

The rearrangement links TRBV5-1 to TRBJ2-7, with TRBD2 matching 10 bases. The CDR3 totals 15 residues. J was trimmed by 6 bases and V by 4 bases; bases with no gene match: 10. Germline V gene lookup returns CDR1 SGHRS and CDR2 YFSETQ. DNA of the CDR3: TGCGCCAGCAGCCCCATCAGCGGGGGGGCTGGCGAGCAGTACTTC. Translated: CASSPISGGAGEQYF.

The chain carries TRBV9 and TRBJ2-3; 7 positions agree with TRBD2. The CDR3 loop spans 17 amino acids. Losses at the gene ends were 3 bases for V and 5 bases for J; bases not matched to a gene: 15. Germline assignment: CDR1 SGDLS and CDR2 YYNGEE. CDR3 DNA sequence: TGTGCCAGCAGCGCACCGACTAGCCGAGTTTGGGGAGATACGCAGTATTTT. Protein product: CASSAPTSRVWGDTQYF.

The genes are TRBV2 and TRBJ2-1; D not certain. Per the germline V gene, CDR1 is SNHLY and CDR2 is FYNNEI. Trimming removed 1 base at V and 12 bases at J, with 10 bases between. The length of the CDR3 is 12 residues. CDR3: CASSEERDWQFF. The CDR3 DNA is TGTGCCAGCAGTGAAGAAAGAGATTGGCAGTTCTTC.